The 18 T cell receptor beta chains below come from one sample, sequenced in a study of shared clonotypes between healthy human individuals. Clones were read by immunoSEQ multiplex PCR, and TCRdb kept only the in-frame ones, dropping some. The profile shows 2 million to 2.5 million clones, more than 90% of them singletons. Sequencing input: naive CD4+ T cells sorted from blood. Stated subset: CD45RA+ positively selected. The receptor set was obtained from a man aged 18-30 years in good health.

The rearrangement uses TRBV27 and TRBJ2-7; no reliable D call. This CDR3 comprises 15 residues. V was clipped by 2 bases and J by 0 bases, with 11 bases between them. Germline V gives CDR1 MNHEY, CDR2 SMNVEV (reference sequence). The DNA for the CDR3 is TGTGCCAGCAGTTTAACGCTGCGTAGCTCCTACGAGCAGTACTTC. Protein product: CASSLTLRSSYEQYF.

The chain uses TRBV6-6 and TRBJ2-3; 7 nucleotides align to TRBD1. V lost 6 bases and J lost 1; bases outside the gene matches: 4. In germline, CDR1 is MNHNY, CDR2 SVGAGI (reference sequence). There are 14 residues in the CDR3. The CDR3 DNA is TGTGCCAGCAGGACTACAGGGGGCACAGATACGCAGTATTTT. Translation: CASRTTGGTDTQYF.

This chain links TRBV30 with TRBJ2-3; a possible D gene is TRBD1 (6 bases). Germline-derived CDR1 and CDR2 are GTSNPN and SVGIG (reference sequence). The germline V and J ends were trimmed by 1 base and 4 bases, with 12 bases remaining between them. CDR3 size: 14 residues. For the CDR3, the DNA is TGTGCCTGGAGTGCGCAGGGGATCCCAGATACGCAGTATTTT. Protein sequence: CAWSAQGIPDTQYF.

The chain couples TRBV10-3 to TRBJ2-7, with no clear D. V was trimmed by 0 bases and J by 5 bases, leaving 8 bases between them. CDR1 is ENHRY, CDR2 SYGVKD, per germline. This CDR3 is built from 13 residues. CDR3: CAISESGSHEQYF. The DNA for the CDR3 is TGTGCCATCAGTGAGTCAGGTTCCCACGAGCAGTACTTC.

This clone was detected once. The chain has TRBV2 and TRBJ2-4, with TRBD1 as a possible D gene (6 bases). Trimming cost V 5 bases and J 2 bases, with 16 bases left between them. Germline values: CDR1 SNHLY, CDR2 FYNNEI. The CDR3 totals 16 residues. CDR3 sequence: CASSISGAGTKNIQYF. Written as DNA, the CDR3 is TGTGCCAGCAGTATTTCAGGGGCAGGGACCAAAAACATTCAGTACTTC.

This clone was detected only a few times. Additional DNA sequences in this sample encode the identical CDR3. The chain recombines TRBV5-1 with TRBJ2-2; D is unclear. Germline V gene lookup returns CDR1 SGHRS and CDR2 YFSETQ. The V end lost 0 bases, the J end lost 1 base, and 7 bases lay between the germline ends. The CDR3 is 15 residues long. DNA of the CDR3: TGCGCCAGCAGCTTGGCCCCAGGGAACACCGGGGAGCTGTTTTTT. It translates to CASSLAPGNTGELFF.

Remarks on this clone: Germline is not matched at one junction end, which may reflect a read error. The rearrangement joins TRBV5-6 to TRBJ2-7; no clear D. The CDR3 is 11 residues long. Germline values: CDR1 SGHDT, CDR2 YYEEEE. CDR3: CASSASCEQYF. CDR3 DNA: TGTGCCAGCAGCGCGTCCTGCGAGCAGTACTTC.

This clone was recorded only once. The rearrangement links TRBV30 to TRBJ2-3; maybe TRBD2 (6 bases). The V end lost 2 bases, the J end lost 4 bases, and 10 bases lay between the germline ends. There are 13 residues in the CDR3. The germline CDR1 and CDR2 sequences are GTSNPN and SVGIG (reference sequence). CDR3 coding DNA: TGTGCCTGGAGTAGCTGGGGGGCAGATACGCAGTATTTT. Protein product: CAWSSWGADTQYF.

Of note for this clone: In the same sample, other DNA sequences code for this CDR3. The chain joins TRBV29-1 to TRBJ1-1; unclear D gene. The CDR3 has 10 residues. V was cut by 4 bases and J by 3 bases, with 3 bases left in between. Germline V gene data show CDR1 as SQVTM and CDR2 as ANQGSEA. CDR3 sequence (DNA): TGCAGCGTTGCCGACACTGAAGCTTTCTTT. As protein: CSVADTEAFF.

CDR3 sequence: CASSTETIAQPQHF. DNA of the CDR3: TGTGCCAGCAGCACAGAGACAATTGCTCAGCCCCAGCATTTT. The V and J genes are TRBV5-5 and TRBJ1-5; no firm D call. With 4 bases removed from V and 6 bases from J, the gap between germline ends came to 14 bases. Germline lookup yields CDR1 SGHKS and CDR2 YYEKEE (reference sequence). The CDR3 is made up of 14 amino acids.

A word on this clone: This same CDR3 is encoded by further DNA sequences in the sample. The chain has TRBV6-1 and TRBJ2-2, with D uncertain. The CDR3 consists of 14 residues. Germline V gene data show CDR1 as MNHNS and CDR2 as SASEGT. Trimming took off 2 bases at V and 1 base at J, with 5 bases between the two ends. The CDR3 loop reads CASSEWQNTGELFF. The CDR3, as DNA: TGTGCCAGCAGTGAATGGCAGAACACCGGGGAGCTGTTTTTT.

This chain joins TRBV11-2 and TRBJ1-1; TRBD1 matches at 8 bases. This CDR3 is built from 17 residues. CDR1 is SGHAT and CDR2 is FQNNGV in the germline V gene. The J segment lost 4 bases and the V segment lost 1 base, leaving 11 bases of the junction unmatched. The CDR3 here is CASSLGLAGGSVTEAFF. The CDR3 DNA is TGTGCCAGCAGCTTAGGTCTCGCAGGGGGCTCGGTCACTGAAGCTTTCTTT.

For the CDR3, the DNA is TGTGCCAGCAGGTTTAGGTCCAGGGAAGAGACCCAGTACTTC. Protein product: CASRFRSREETQYF. V gene TRBV6-1 combines with J gene TRBJ2-5; D may be TRBD1 (5 bases). V was pared by 6 bases and J by 3 bases, with 14 bases between. CDR3 length: 14 amino acids. Germline assignment: CDR1 MNHNS and CDR2 SASEGT.

V is TRBV30 and J is TRBJ1-1, with TRBD1 as a possible D gene (5 bases). The germline gives CDR1 GTSNPN, CDR2 SVGIG (reference sequence). The CDR3 has 14 residues. V gave up 2 bases and J gave up 5 bases, with 15 bases separating them. CDR3: CAWSHGGAGTEAFF. DNA for the CDR3: TGTGCCTGGAGTCATGGTGGGGCCGGTACTGAAGCTTTCTTT.

The chain combines TRBV7-2 with TRBJ2-7; the match to TRBD1 covers 8 bases. V lost 0 bases, J lost 5 bases, and 9 bases stayed unmatched. The CDR3 contains 16 residues. Per germline, CDR1 SGHTA and CDR2 FQGNSA. CDR3 in DNA: TGTGCCAGCAGCTTAGCGGGAGCAGGGGGCAAGAACGAGCAGTACTTC. Encoded protein: CASSLAGAGGKNEQYF. The complete variable domain, with remaining parts taken from reference TRBV7-2 and TRBJ2-7, reads GAGVSQSPSNKVTEKGKDVELRCDPISGHTALYWYRQSLGQGLEFLIYFQGNSAPDKSGLPSDRFSAERTGGSVSTLTIQRTQQEDSAVYLCASSLAGAGGKNEQYFGPGTRLTVT.

The chain recombines TRBV28 with TRBJ2-7, with D hard to call. Trimming took 5 bases from V and 3 from J, leaving 11 bases between them. CDR1 and CDR2 (germline): MDHEN, SYDVKM. The CDR3 loop spans 13 amino acids. CDR3 coding DNA: TGTGCCAGCAGTCGCCTTGACGGCTACGAGCAGTACTTC. Translating it yields CASSRLDGYEQYF.

The CDR3 DNA sequence: TGTGCCACCAGCAGAGGTTTGACTAGCGGGATAGCGGAGACCCAGTACTTC. This gives the protein CATSRGLTSGIAETQYF. The chain couples TRBV15 to TRBJ2-5, with TRBD2 identical over 11 bases. The germline CDR1 and CDR2 sequences are LNHNV and YYDKDF (reference sequence). Trimming at V came to 1 base and at J to 5 bases, leaving 9 bases not matched to a gene. The CDR3 has 17 amino acids.

The chain is built from TRBV6-6 and TRBJ2-7; 8 bases match TRBD1. Germline CDR1 is MNHNY and CDR2 is SVGAGI (reference sequence). This CDR3 region has 12 residues. V dropped 6 bases and J dropped 5; count of bases not matched to a gene: 3. CDR3: CASRRTGHEQYF. The CDR3 DNA is TGTGCCAGCAGACGGACAGGGCACGAGCAGTACTTC.